This paragraph reports one T cell receptor (beta chain). This clone was observed a few times. The antigen it recognizes is unknown. Base qualities are not recorded, but no much larger clone differs from it by a single base. One collaborating source in Seattle enrolled patients during active infection and followed them longitudinally through the course of disease. Each collaborating institution followed its own protocols to collect whole blood in K2EDTA tubes. For TCRbeta analysis, collaborators shipped samples as frozen whole blood, isolated PBMCs, or DNA extracted from either of those sample types. This record comes from a study of blood T cell repertoires in COVID-19 (dated by TCRdb to 2020 to 2021). About the investigation overall: Collaborator samples came from the United States, Italy and Spain and covered acute and convalescent phases of COVID-19. Where available, HLA class I and class II types were obtained from metadata supplied by the sample provider rather than from assay-based typing. The prospective study material was composed of cDNA or gDNA derived from T cells, B-cell-depleted T cells, or PBMCs. A freely available public database, intended as a resource for researchers studying the immune response to SARS-CoV-2, is where the repertoires were released. The dataset comprised deeply sampled blood TCRbeta repertoires from subjects exposed to, actively infected with, or recovered from COVID-19. The samples were drawn from two sources: the first 160 participants of the ongoing ImmuneRACE study, and 1,000 to 1,500 subjects contributed by 6 global collaborators. The sample metadata nearly always contained a de-identified subject ID, COVID-19 status, age in years and sex. On the study overall, not on this receptor specifically: The quantity of clinical and demographic metadata differed by source and by participant and was supplied without curation.

The immunoSEQ Assay, a bias-controlled multiplex PCR, was used to amplify TCRbeta CDR3 regions from genomic DNA. On the authors' methods: The number of nucleated cells in each sample was estimated by amplification of reference gene primers within the assay. Sequence reads were collapsed and filtered to measure the absolute abundance of every unique TCRbeta CDR3 rearrangement. Productive Simpson clonality was computed per sample as the square root of Simpson's diversity index over productive rearrangements. What TCRdb holds here is the immuneACCESS table cut down to in-frame rearrangements. Part of the clones is not present; checked against another copy, under half of the missing clones reflect an unresolved V gene, and the others are unexplained. D and trimming were read from the DNA, whereas the V and J calls and clone size are those reported in that table. This sample comprises roughly 380,000 clones, over 85% of them detected only once. In total, the top ten clones hold just under 4% of the sample.

Trimming takes 7 bases off V and 5 bases off J; junction bases not matched to a gene: 9. The CDR3 sequence holds 14 residues, the cysteine and phenylalanine included. Of the read, only the CDR3 DNA is kept; its 42 bases are in frame from base 1. The germline V gene provides CDR1 MNHEY and CDR2 SVGAGI. The source material was peripheral blood. This chain is built from TRBV6-5 and TRBJ1-1; 8 central bases correspond to TRBD1. The sequence was obtained from a woman in her sixties or seventies with COVID-19, enrolled during active disease. The CDR3 protein: CASTRTGMRTEAFF. The nucleotide sequence reads as follows: TGTGCCAGCACCAGGACAGGGATGAGGACTGAAGCTTTCTTT.